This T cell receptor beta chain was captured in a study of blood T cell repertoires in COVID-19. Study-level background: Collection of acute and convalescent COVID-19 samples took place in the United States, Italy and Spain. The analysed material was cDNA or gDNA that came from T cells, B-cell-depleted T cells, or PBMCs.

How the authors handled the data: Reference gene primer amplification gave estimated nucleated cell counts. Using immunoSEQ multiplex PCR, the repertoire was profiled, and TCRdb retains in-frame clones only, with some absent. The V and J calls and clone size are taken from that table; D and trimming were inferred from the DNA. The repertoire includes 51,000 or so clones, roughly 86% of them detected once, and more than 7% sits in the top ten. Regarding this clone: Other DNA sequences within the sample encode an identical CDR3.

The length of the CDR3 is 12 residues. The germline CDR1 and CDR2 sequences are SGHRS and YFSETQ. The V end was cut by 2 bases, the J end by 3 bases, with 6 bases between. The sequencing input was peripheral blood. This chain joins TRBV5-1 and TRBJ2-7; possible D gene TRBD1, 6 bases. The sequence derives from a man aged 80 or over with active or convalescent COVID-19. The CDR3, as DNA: TGCGCCAGCAGCTTACAGGGCTACGAGCAGTACTTC. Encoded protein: CASSLQGYEQYF.